This record concerns one T cell receptor (beta chain) sequence. No antigen is known for it. From its re-call of the 5' RACE reads, TCRdb lists each CDR3 protein once, without DNA. The sample shows approximately 330,000 distinct CDR3 sequences, and over 2% sits with its ten largest clones. Donors each gave approximately 2.4 ml of blood. This CDR3 comprises 13 residues. Germline assignment: CDR1 GTSNPN and CDR2 SVGIG (reference sequence). This sample is drawn from a study of monozygotic twins with inflammatory bowel disease. Study-wide findings and caveats: IBD patients exhibited fewer clonotypes shared with other individuals than healthy twins, particularly with disease activity. On the inverse Simpson index, IBD patients scored lower for TCRbeta diversity than healthy co-twins.

Source material: blood. The TCR originated in a human donor with ulcerative colitis or Crohn's disease, or a healthy co-twin of an affected twin (not recorded which). The chain joins TRBV30 to TRBJ1-6. The chain's CDR3 is CAWRVELDSPLHF.